The present T cell receptor beta chain was sequenced within a study of blood T cell repertoires in COVID-19. Profiling relied on immunoSEQ multiplex PCR, and the TCRdb table lists in-frame clones only, not all of them. This table has 250,000 to 300,000 clones, approximately 89% appearing once. Participants, roughly 18 to 89 years old, spanned around 25 US areas. Trimming removed 2 bases from V and 0 bases from J, with 8 bases in between. Germline V gene lookup returns CDR1 SGHRS and CDR2 YFSETQ. This CDR3 has 14 amino acids. The chain is built from TRBV5-1 and TRBJ1-1, with D maybe TRBD1 (6 bases). The clonotype was recovered from a woman in her sixties who had recovered from COVID-19. The sequenced sample was PBMCs or T cells enriched from blood (not recorded which). In DNA, the CDR3 is TGCGCCAGCAGCTTCGGACAGTTGAACACTGAAGCTTTCTTT. This translates into CASSFGQLNTEAFF.